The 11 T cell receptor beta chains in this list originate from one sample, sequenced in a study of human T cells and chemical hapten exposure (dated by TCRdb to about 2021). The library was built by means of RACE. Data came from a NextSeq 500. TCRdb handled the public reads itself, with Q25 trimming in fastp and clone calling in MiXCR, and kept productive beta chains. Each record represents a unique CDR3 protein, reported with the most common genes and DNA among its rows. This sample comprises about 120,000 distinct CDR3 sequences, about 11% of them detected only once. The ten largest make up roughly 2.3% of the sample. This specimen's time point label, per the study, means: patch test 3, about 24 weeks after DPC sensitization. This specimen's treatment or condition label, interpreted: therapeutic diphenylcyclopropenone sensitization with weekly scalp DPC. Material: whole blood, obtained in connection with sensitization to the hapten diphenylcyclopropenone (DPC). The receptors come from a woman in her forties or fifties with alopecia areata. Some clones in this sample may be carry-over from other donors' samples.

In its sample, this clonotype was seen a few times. CDR3 nucleotide sequence: TGCAGCGTTATCAGGGGGGAGAACACTGAAGCTTTCTTT. Its translation is CSVIRGENTEAFF. The chain combines TRBV29-1 with TRBJ1-1; TRBD1 agrees at 7 bases. Germline CDR1 SQVTM, CDR2 ANQGSEA. The junction had 4 bases not matched to a gene; V was cut back by 5 bases and J by 1 base. This CDR3 has 13 residues.

The DNA of the CDR3 is TGTGCCTGGAGACAAGGGGGCACAGATACGCAGTATTTT. Translated: CAWRQGGTDTQYF. This chain uses TRBV30 with TRBJ2-3; D perhaps matches TRBD1 (5 bases). Germline V gives CDR1 GTSNPN, CDR2 SVGIG (reference sequence). V was shortened by 3 bases and J by 1 base, with 8 bases between the two germline ends. The CDR3 has 13 residues.

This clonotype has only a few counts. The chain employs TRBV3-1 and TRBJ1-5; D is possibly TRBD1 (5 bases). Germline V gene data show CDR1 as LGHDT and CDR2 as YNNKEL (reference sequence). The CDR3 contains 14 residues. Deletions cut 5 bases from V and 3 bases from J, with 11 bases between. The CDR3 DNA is TGTGCCAGCAGCGACCGACAGTACAATCAGCCCCAGCATTTT. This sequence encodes CASSDRQYNQPQHF. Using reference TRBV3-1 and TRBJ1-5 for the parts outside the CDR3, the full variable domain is DTAVSQTPKYLVTQMGNDKSIKCEQNLGHDTMYWYKQDSKKFLKIMFSYNNKELIINETVPNRFSPKSPDKAHLNLHINSLELGDSAVYFCASSDRQYNQPQHFGDGTRLSIL.

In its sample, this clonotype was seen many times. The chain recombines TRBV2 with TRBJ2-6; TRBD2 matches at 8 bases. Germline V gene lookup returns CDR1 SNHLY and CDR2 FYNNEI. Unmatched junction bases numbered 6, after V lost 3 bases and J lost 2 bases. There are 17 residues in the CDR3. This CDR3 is CASSDSGLVTGANVLTF. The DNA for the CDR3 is TGTGCCAGCAGTGATTCGGGACTAGTAACTGGGGCCAACGTCCTGACTTTC.

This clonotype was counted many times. Here the CDR3 reads CASSAHRGRGETQYF. The CDR3 nucleotides are TGTGCCAGCAGCGCACACAGGGGGCGAGGAGAGACCCAGTACTTC. The chain joins TRBV9 to TRBJ2-5, with 9 bases that match TRBD1. The CDR3 is 15 residues long. J gave up 4 bases and V 3 bases, and 7 bases lay outside the gene matches. The germline V gene encodes CDR1 SGDLS and CDR2 YYNGEE.

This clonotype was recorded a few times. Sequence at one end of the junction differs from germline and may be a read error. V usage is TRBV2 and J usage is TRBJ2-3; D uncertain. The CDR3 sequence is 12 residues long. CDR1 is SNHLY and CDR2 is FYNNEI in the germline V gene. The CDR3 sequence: CASSNPGDTPYF. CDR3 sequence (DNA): TGTGCCAGCTCCAATCCGGGCGATACGCCGTATTTT. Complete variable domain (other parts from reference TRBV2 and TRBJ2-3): EPEVTQTPSHQVTQMGQEVILRCVPISNHLYFYWYRQILGQKVEFLVSFYNNEISEKSEIFDDQFSVERPDGSNFTLKIRSTKLEDSAMYFCASSNPGDTPYFGPGTRLTVL.

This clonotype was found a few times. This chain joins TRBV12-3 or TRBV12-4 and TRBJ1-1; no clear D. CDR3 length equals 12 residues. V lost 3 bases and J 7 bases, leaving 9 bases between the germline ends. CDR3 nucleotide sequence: TGTGCCAGCAGTTTTAAAGGAATTGAAGCTTTCTTT. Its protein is CASSFKGIEAFF.

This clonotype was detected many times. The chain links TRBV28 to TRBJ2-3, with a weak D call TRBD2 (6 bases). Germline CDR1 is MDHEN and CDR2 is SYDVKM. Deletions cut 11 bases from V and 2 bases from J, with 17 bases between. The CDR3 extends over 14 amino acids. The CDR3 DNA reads TGTGCCCTAAGGGCGGGACTGACCACAGATACGCAGTATTTT. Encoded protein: CALRAGLTTDTQYF.

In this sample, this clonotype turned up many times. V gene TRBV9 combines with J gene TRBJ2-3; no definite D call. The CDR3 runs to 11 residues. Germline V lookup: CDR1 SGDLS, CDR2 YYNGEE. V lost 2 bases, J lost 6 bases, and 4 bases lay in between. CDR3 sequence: CASSVGDTQYF. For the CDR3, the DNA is TGTGCCAGCAGCGTGGGGGATACGCAGTATTTT.

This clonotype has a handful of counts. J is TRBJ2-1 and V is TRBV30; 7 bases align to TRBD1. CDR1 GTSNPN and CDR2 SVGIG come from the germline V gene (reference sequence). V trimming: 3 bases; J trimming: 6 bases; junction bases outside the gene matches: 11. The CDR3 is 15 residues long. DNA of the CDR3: TGTGCCTGGAGCGCCCTGAGGGGGCTGGGCAATGAGCAGTTCTTC. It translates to CAWSALRGLGNEQFF. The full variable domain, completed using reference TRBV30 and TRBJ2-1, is SQTIHQWPATLVQPVGSPLSLECTVEGTSNPNLYWYRQAAGRGLQLLFYSVGIGQISSEVPQNLSASRPQDRQFILSSKKLLLSDSGFYLCAWSALRGLGNEQFFGPGTRLTVL.

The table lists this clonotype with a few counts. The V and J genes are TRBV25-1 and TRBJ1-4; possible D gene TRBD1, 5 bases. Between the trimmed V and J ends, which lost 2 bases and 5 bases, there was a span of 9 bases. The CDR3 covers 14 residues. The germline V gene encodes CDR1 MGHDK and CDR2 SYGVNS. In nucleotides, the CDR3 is TGTGCCAGCAGTGAAGCAGGGTTCAATGAAAAACTGTTTTTT. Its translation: CASSEAGFNEKLFF.